This TCR beta chain was documented in a study of Graves' ophthalmopathy and Graves' hyperthyroidism. As regards this clonotype: The antigen remains unidentified.

For repertoire sequencing, the TCR beta CDR3 regions were amplified from RNA transcripts. HTBI-primed RT-PCR formed the first round, and a multiplex PCR formed the second. MiXCR was run by TCRdb on the multiplex PCR reads, yielding one entry per CDR3 protein. The sample lists about 210,000 distinct CDR3 sequences, around 30% occurring once. If patients had other autoimmune diseases, uncontrolled infections, pregnancy or lactation, they were excluded. Orbital computed tomography, together with clinical symptoms, serum thyroxine, TRAb and thyroid ultrasound, was used for diagnosis. The study's findings and limits: Blood shared most expanded thyroid clonotypes above 0.001 frequency.

V was pared by 0 bases and J by 6 bases, with 7 bases of the junction left unmatched. The CDR3 is made up of 15 amino acids. Germline assignment: CDR1 SEHNR and CDR2 FQNEAQ (reference sequence). Source material: peripheral blood. This sequence originates from a middle-aged man with Graves' ophthalmopathy. The chain recombines TRBV7-9 with TRBJ1-2; 7 bases fit TRBD1. CDR3 loop: CASSLAGTGVDGYTF. CDR3 DNA sequence: TGTGCCAGCAGCTTAGCGGGAACAGGGGTAGATGGCTACACCTTC.